This entry concerns a single TCR beta chain. Profiling relied on immunoSEQ multiplex PCR, and the TCRdb table lists in-frame clones only, not all of them. The data show over 200,000 clones, 89% seen once. Clinical history as reported by participants underpinned cohort assignment. This sample was included in a study of blood T cell repertoires in COVID-19. Looking at the study overall: COVID-19 samples, acute and convalescent, were from the United States, Italy and Spain. PBMCs, B-cell-depleted T cells, or T cells provided the cDNA or gDNA that made up the material.

The CDR3 has 15 residues. Germline CDR1 and CDR2: SGDLS and YYNGEE. The J segment lost 1 base and the V segment lost 3 bases, leaving 5 bases of the junction unmatched. The receptor comes from a young woman with acute COVID-19. The V call is TRBV9, the J call TRBJ1-1; 8 nucleotides align to TRBD1. The specimen was PBMCs or T cells enriched from blood (not recorded which). In DNA, the CDR3 is TGTGCCAGCAGCGCAATCACAGGGGGGAACACTGAAGCTTTCTTT. Its translation: CASSAITGGNTEAFF. Using reference TRBV9 and TRBJ1-1 for the parts outside the CDR3, the full variable domain is DSGVTQTPKHLITATGQRVTLRCSPRSGDLSVYWYQQSLDQGLQFLIQYYNGEERAKGNILERFSAQQFPDLHSELNLSSLELGDSALYFCASSAITGGNTEAFFGQGTRLTVV.